One and the same sample provided the 10 T cell receptor beta chains below, sequenced in a study of metastatic and nonmetastatic thyroid tumors. No treatment of any kind had been given to any patient before thyroid surgery. TCRdb reassembled clones from the PCR reads with MiXCR. The table lists 43,000 or so clones, less than 5% of them singletons. Sequenced input: blood. The source of these receptors is a female donor with papillary thyroid cancer or a benign thyroid nodule (not recorded which). Some clones in this sample may be carry-over from other donors' samples.

This clone was picked up many times. The chain uses TRBV27 and TRBJ2-1; D is undetermined. Looked up from germline, CDR1 is MNHEY and CDR2 is SMNVEV (reference sequence). The CDR3 is made up of 13 amino acids. Trimming took 2 bases from V and 5 from J, leaving 7 bases between them. The CDR3 region has the DNA TGTGCCAGCAGTTTAGGACGCCACAATGAGCAGTTCTTC. Translated: CASSLGRHNEQFF.

The sample holds many counts of this clone. The rearrangement links TRBV6-1 to TRBJ1-2, with TRBD1 matching 8 bases. The CDR3 totals 17 residues. V was clipped by 5 bases and J by 4 bases; unmatched bases: 15. The germline V gene encodes CDR1 MNHNS and CDR2 SASEGT. This CDR3 reads CASSSSFQQGGGYGYTF. The CDR3 DNA reads as TGTGCCAGCAGTTCCAGCTTTCAACAGGGGGGCGGCTATGGCTACACCTTC.

This clone was counted many times. This specimen includes other DNA sequences encoding the same CDR3. This chain links TRBV11-3 with TRBJ2-5; D might be TRBD1 (5 bases). In germline, CDR1 is SGHNT, CDR2 YENEEA. Trimming stripped 3 bases from V and 0 bases from J, with 11 bases between. CDR3 size: 15 residues. CDR3 sequence: CASSFRAGHQETQYF. Here the CDR3 DNA reads TGTGCCAGCAGCTTTAGGGCAGGGCACCAAGAGACCCAGTACTTC.

The chain is built from TRBV5-4 and TRBJ2-2; D call uncertain. V lost 4 bases, J lost 2 bases, and 6 bases lay in between. There are 13 residues in the CDR3. Germline lookup yields CDR1 SGHNT and CDR2 YYREEE (reference sequence). The CDR3 loop reads CASSMVNTGELFF. The CDR3 DNA is TGTGCCAGCAGCATGGTTAACACCGGGGAGCTGTTTTTT.

This clone was detected many times. This chain links TRBV20-1 with TRBJ2-7; weak D call: TRBD1 (5 bases). The V end lost 1 base, the J end lost 3 bases, and 10 bases lay between the germline ends. CDR1 is DFQATT, CDR2 SNEGSKA, per germline (reference sequence). This CDR3 is 13 amino acids long. The CDR3 nucleotides are TGCAGTGCTAGAGCGGCCAGGGACTACGAGCAGTACTTC. The encoded protein is CSARAARDYEQYF.

This clone occurred many times. The rearrangement joins TRBV3-1 to TRBJ1-6; D may be TRBD1 (5 bases). V lost 1 base, J lost 7 bases, and 11 bases lay in between. CDR3 length: 15 amino acids. CDR1 is LGHDT, CDR2 YNNKEL, per germline (reference sequence). The CDR3 nucleotides are TGTGCCAGCAGCCAAGCGGGGACTCTGAATTCACCCCTCCACTTT. Residues: CASSQAGTLNSPLHF.

The sample holds a few counts of this clone. The chain combines TRBV7-3 with TRBJ2-5; TRBD2 matches 15 bases. In germline, CDR1 is SGHTA, CDR2 FQGTGA. V lost 5 bases and J lost 5; bases outside the gene matches: 3. This CDR3 is 15 amino acids long. The CDR3 DNA reads as TGTGCCAGCAGCCCTGGACTAGCGGGAGGGGAGACCCAGTACTTC. Protein sequence: CASSPGLAGGETQYF.

This clone was observed many times. The V and J genes are TRBV5-1 and TRBJ2-3; TRBD2 matches at 10 bases. V dropped 0 bases and J dropped 0; count of bases not matched to a gene: 1. Germline values: CDR1 SGHRS, CDR2 YFSETQ. The CDR3 is 16 amino acids. CDR3 DNA sequence: TGCGCCAGCAGCTTGGAGACTAGCGGGAGCACAGATACGCAGTATTTT. This codes for CASSLETSGSTDTQYF.

This clone was found many times. V and J are TRBV6-1 and TRBJ2-1; possibly TRBD1 or TRBD2 for D (5 bases each). The CDR3 consists of 12 residues. The germline CDR1 and CDR2 sequences are MNHNS and SASEGT. Trimming cost V 7 bases and J 8 bases, with 12 bases left between them. CDR3 in amino acids: CASTGLGDEQFF. In nucleotides, the CDR3 is TGTGCCAGCACAGGATTGGGGGATGAGCAGTTCTTC.

This clone has only a few counts. The chain uses TRBV2 and TRBJ2-5; the D is unclear. Germline CDR1 and CDR2: SNHLY and FYNNEI. With 5 bases removed from V and 4 bases from J, the gap between germline ends came to 8 bases. This CDR3 has 12 amino acids. The CDR3 loop is CASSQNRETQYF. CDR3 in DNA: TGTGCCAGCAGTCAGAACCGAGAGACCCAGTACTTC.